The 15 T cell receptor beta chains given below trace back to one sample, sequenced in a study of T cells after yellow fever vaccination. MiXCR was run by TCRdb on the 5' RACE reads, yielding one entry per CDR3 protein. The repertoire has roughly 310,000 distinct CDR3 sequences, 8.5% to 10% of them found once; the top ten carry under 20%. Specimen: PBMCs, collected on the day of the first yellow fever vaccination. These receptors came from a man aged 18 to 30 who received the YFV17D yellow fever vaccine.

This clonotype turned up a few times. A read error may account for a junction end that differs from germline. This chain connects TRBV4-3 to TRBJ2-1; D unclear. The germline V gene encodes CDR1 LGHNA and CDR2 YSLEER. The CDR3 has 14 residues. In DNA, the CDR3 is TGCGCCAGCAGCCTCACATATCCCGTCGATCTTATGGGCTTC. This encodes CASSLTYPVDLMGF.

The sample holds a few counts of this clonotype. This sequence joins TRBV5-1 and TRBJ2-3, with a possible D match to TRBD1 (6 bases). Per the germline V gene, CDR1 is SGHRS and CDR2 is YFSETQ. V was trimmed by 0 bases and J by 5 bases, leaving 13 bases between them. This CDR3 has 15 amino acids. The CDR3 region has the DNA TGCGCCAGCAGCTTGGGACAGGCCTTGGGAGATACGCAGTATTTT. It translates to CASSLGQALGDTQYF.

In its sample, this clonotype was seen a few times. This rearrangement joins TRBV7-9 to TRBJ2-1, with D uncertain. Trimming removed 4 bases from V and 8 bases from J, with 6 bases in between. CDR3 size: 11 residues. The germline V gene has CDR1 SEHNR and CDR2 FQNEAQ (reference sequence). CDR3 region: CASSSGDEQFF. Here the CDR3 DNA reads TGTGCCAGCAGCTCGGGCGATGAGCAGTTCTTC.

This clonotype has a count of ten or more. This sequence joins TRBV4-1 and TRBJ2-1, with a tentative D call TRBD1 (6 bases). CDR1 and CDR2 from the germline V gene are MGHRA and YSYEKL. Trimming removed 1 base at V and 4 bases at J, with 14 bases between. The CDR3 contains 16 residues. The CDR3 sequence: CASSQVRTARYNEQFF. CDR3 nucleotides: TGCGCCAGCAGCCAAGTCCGGACAGCGAGATACAATGAGCAGTTCTTC.

V usage is TRBV5-1 and J usage is TRBJ2-3; no clear D. The CDR3 totals 14 residues. V was pared by 2 bases and J by 2 bases, with 9 bases between. Germline V CDR1 and CDR2: SGHRS, YFSETQ. Here the CDR3 DNA reads TGCGCCAGCAGCTTCCAGGAAAACACAGATACGCAGTATTTT. Encoded protein: CASSFQENTDTQYF.

This rearrangement joins TRBV18 to TRBJ2-7; D is possibly TRBD1 (5 bases). Germline V lookup: CDR1 KGHSH, CDR2 LQKENI. V lost 3 bases, J lost 2 bases, and 11 bases lay in between. There are 14 residues in the CDR3. The CDR3 reads CASSPDGAPYEQYV. CDR3 in DNA: TGTGCCAGCTCACCTGATGGGGCACCCTACGAGCAGTACGTC.

This clonotype has just a few counts. This chain connects TRBV7-2 to TRBJ2-3; 7 bases line up with TRBD2. Trimming at V came to 1 base and at J to 4 bases, leaving 8 bases not matched to a gene. There are 16 residues in the CDR3. Germline V gene data show CDR1 as SGHTA and CDR2 as FQGNSA. DNA of the CDR3: TGTGCCAGCAGCTTAGTGGTGGGGGGGTTTGCAGATACGCAGTATTTT. The encoded protein is CASSLVVGGFADTQYF. The full variable domain, its missing parts supplied by reference TRBV7-2 and TRBJ2-3, is GAGVSQSPSNKVTEKGKDVELRCDPISGHTALYWYRQSLGQGLEFLIYFQGNSAPDKSGLPSDRFSAERTGGSVSTLTIQRTQQEDSAVYLCASSLVVGGFADTQYFGPGTRLTVL.

This clonotype occurred a few times. The J gene is TRBJ1-1, the V gene TRBV12-3 or TRBV12-4; D call uncertain. V lost 3 bases to trimming and J lost 11 bases, with 7 bases between them. The length of the CDR3 is 10 residues. CDR3 amino acids: CASSFLSAFF. The DNA for the CDR3 is TGTGCCAGCAGTTTTTTGTCTGCTTTCTTT.

The chain recombines TRBV27 with TRBJ1-2; maybe TRBD1 (5 bases). The germline gives CDR1 MNHEY, CDR2 SMNVEV (reference sequence). V was clipped by 6 bases and J by 0 bases, with 17 bases between them. The CDR3 spans 16 residues. CDR3 amino acids: CASSLAGQFTNYGYTF. CDR3 DNA sequence: TGTGCCAGCAGCCTCGCGGGGCAATTCACTAACTATGGCTACACCTTC.

The chain is built from TRBV25-1 and TRBJ1-1, with TRBD1 as a possible D gene (6 bases). The CDR3 sequence is 15 residues long. CDR1 MGHDK and CDR2 SYGVNS come from the germline V gene. V shed 5 bases and J shed 3 bases, with 16 bases lying between them. The CDR3 is CASSPTTRGDTEAFF. DNA of the CDR3: TGTGCCAGCAGTCCGACCACCAGGGGAGACACTGAAGCTTTCTTT.

The table lists this clonotype with a count of one. V gene TRBV4-3 combines with J gene TRBJ2-4; D possibly matches TRBD1 or TRBD2 (5 bases each). Germline V CDR1 and CDR2: LGHNA, YSLEER. CDR3 length: 17 amino acids. Trimming took off 0 bases at V and 3 bases at J, with 15 bases between the two ends. DNA of the CDR3: TGCGCCAGCAGCCAAGATGATTCCTCGAGGGGCAAAAACATTCAGTACTTC. The encoded protein is CASSQDDSSRGKNIQYF.

The chain employs TRBV5-5 and TRBJ2-7; TRBD1 or TRBD2 may be the D gene (5 bases each). The CDR3 covers 17 residues. Trimming pared 6 bases from V and 0 bases from J, leaving 22 bases between. Germline V gene lookup returns CDR1 SGHKS and CDR2 YYEKEE (reference sequence). The CDR3 spells CASTRGLDSLSSYEQYV. CDR3 DNA sequence: TGTGCCAGCACCCGGGGATTAGACAGTTTGAGCTCCTACGAGCAGTACGTC.

V usage is TRBV7-2 and J usage is TRBJ2-3, with 8 bases identical to TRBD2. Germline CDR1 reads SGHTA; CDR2 reads FQGNSA. The J segment lost 7 bases and the V segment lost 0 bases, leaving 9 bases of the junction unmatched. The CDR3 has 16 amino acids. CDR3 in DNA: TGTGCCAGCAGCTTAGCGCCAGTAGCGGGGTCGAATACGCAGTATTTT. Translation: CASSLAPVAGSNTQYF.

Only a few counts were recorded for this clonotype. The chain uses TRBV19 and TRBJ2-3, with D possibly matching TRBD2 (6 bases). V was trimmed by 6 bases and J by 11 bases, leaving 15 bases between them. CDR1 and CDR2 from the germline V gene are LNHDA and SQIVND (reference sequence). The CDR3 sequence is 12 residues long. As DNA, the CDR3 is TGTGCCAGTAGGGGGGACTTTTGGCGGCAGTATTTT. Protein product: CASRGDFWRQYF.

This clonotype has only a few counts. The V and J genes are TRBV4-1 and TRBJ2-3; 7 bases agree with TRBD1. CDR3 size: 16 residues. Germline trimming cut 4 bases from V and 5 bases from J; bases unmatched to any gene: 12. Germline V gene lookup returns CDR1 MGHRA and CDR2 YSYEKL. The CDR3 spells CASSRRDRDSGDTQYF. CDR3 nucleotide sequence: TGCGCCAGCAGCCGTCGAGACAGGGACAGTGGAGATACGCAGTATTTT.